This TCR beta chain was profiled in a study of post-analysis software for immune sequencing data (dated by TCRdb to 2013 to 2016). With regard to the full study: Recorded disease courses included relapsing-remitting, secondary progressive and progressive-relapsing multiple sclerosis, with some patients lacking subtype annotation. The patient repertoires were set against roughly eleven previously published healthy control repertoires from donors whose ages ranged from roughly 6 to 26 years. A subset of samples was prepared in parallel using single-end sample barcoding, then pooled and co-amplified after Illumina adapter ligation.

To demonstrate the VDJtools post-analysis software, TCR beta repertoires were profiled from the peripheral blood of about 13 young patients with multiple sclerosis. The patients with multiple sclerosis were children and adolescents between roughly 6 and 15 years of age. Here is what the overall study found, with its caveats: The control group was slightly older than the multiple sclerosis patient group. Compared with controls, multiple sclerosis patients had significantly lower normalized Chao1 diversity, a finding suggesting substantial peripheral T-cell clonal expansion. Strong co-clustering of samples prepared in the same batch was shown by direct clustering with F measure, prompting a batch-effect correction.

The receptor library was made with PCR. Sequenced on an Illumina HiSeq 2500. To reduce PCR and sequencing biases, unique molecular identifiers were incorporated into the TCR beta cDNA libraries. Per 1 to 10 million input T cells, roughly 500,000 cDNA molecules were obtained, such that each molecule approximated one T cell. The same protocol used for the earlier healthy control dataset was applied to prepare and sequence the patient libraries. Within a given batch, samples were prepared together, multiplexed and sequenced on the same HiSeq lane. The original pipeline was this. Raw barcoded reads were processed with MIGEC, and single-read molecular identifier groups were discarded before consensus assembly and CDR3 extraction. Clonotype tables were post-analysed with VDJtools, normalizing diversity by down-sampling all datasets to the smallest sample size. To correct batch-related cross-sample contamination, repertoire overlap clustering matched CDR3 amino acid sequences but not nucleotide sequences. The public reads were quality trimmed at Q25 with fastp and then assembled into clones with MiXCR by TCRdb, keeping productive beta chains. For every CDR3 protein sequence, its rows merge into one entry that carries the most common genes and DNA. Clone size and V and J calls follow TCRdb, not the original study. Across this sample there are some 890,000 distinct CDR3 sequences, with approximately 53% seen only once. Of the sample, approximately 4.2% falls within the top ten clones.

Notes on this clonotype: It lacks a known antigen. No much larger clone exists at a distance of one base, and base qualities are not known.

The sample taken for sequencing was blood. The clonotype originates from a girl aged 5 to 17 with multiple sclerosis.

The nucleotides read TGTGCCAGCAGCCAAGATCACCCGGGGGCCCAGCAGTACTTC. Its translation reads: CASSQDHPGAQQYF. This sequence uses TRBV4-2 and TRBJ2-4; the D region may be TRBD1 or TRBD2, each matching 6 bases equally. The CDR3 spans 14 residues, from the cysteine through the phenylalanine. The entry retains the CDR3 DNA only, 42 bases that are in frame from base 1. From the germline V gene, CDR1 is LGHNA and CDR2 is YNFKEQ. V and J are truncated by 0 bases and 13 bases respectively, leaving an intervening sequence of 16 bases.